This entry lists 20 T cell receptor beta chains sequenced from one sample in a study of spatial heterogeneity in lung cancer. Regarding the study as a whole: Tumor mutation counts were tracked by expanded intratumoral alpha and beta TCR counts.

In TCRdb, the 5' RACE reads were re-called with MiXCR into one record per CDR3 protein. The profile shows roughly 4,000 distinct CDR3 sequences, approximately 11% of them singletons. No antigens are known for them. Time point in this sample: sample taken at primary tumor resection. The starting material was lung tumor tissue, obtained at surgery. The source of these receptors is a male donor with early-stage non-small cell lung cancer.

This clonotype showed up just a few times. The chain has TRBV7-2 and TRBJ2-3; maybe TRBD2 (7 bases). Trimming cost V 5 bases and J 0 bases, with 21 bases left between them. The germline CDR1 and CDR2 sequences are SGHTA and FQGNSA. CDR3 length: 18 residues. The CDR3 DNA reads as TGTGCCAGCAGCCCAAGGGGGGGGCTAGCGCCAAGCACAGATACGCAGTATTTT. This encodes CASSPRGGLAPSTDTQYF. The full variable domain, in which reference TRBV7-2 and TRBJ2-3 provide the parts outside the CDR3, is GAGVSQSPSNKVTEKGKDVELRCDPISGHTALYWYRQSLGQGLEFLIYFQGNSAPDKSGLPSDRFSAERTGGSVSTLTIQRTQQEDSAVYLCASSPRGGLAPSTDTQYFGPGTRLTVL.

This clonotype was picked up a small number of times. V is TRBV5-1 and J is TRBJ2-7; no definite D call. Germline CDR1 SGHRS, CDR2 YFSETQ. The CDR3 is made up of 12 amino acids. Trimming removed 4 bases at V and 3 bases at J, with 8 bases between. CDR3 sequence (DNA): TGCGCCAGCAGCGGTGCCCTCTACGAGCAGTACTTC. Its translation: CASSGALYEQYF.

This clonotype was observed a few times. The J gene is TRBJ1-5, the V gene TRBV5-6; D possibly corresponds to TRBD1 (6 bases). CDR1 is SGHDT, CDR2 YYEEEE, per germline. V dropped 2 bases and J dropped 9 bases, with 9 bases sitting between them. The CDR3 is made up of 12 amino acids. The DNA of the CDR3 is TGTGCCAGCAGCTTTCTGGGGGCGCCCCAGCATTTT. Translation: CASSFLGAPQHF.

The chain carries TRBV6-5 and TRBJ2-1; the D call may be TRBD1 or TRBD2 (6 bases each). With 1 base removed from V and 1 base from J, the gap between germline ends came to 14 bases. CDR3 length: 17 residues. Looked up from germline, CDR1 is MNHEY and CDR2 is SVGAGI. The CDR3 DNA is TGTGCCAGCAGTTACTGGGGGGCGGGATCATCCTACAATGAGCAGTTCTTC. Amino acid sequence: CASSYWGAGSSYNEQFF.

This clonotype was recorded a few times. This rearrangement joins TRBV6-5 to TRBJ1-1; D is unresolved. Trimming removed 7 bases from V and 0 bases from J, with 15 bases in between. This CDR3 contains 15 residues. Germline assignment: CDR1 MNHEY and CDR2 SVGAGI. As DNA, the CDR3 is TGTGCCAGCAATTCGGGCCGGCTTTTGAACACTGAAGCTTTCTTT. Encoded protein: CASNSGRLLNTEAFF.

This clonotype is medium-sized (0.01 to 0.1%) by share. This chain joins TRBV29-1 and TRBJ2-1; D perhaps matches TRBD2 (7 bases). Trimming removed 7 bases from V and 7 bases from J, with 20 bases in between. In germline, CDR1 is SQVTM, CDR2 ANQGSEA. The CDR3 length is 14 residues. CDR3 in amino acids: CSAQGQLGGNEQFF. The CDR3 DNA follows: TGCAGCGCCCAAGGACAGTTGGGGGGGAATGAGCAGTTCTTC.

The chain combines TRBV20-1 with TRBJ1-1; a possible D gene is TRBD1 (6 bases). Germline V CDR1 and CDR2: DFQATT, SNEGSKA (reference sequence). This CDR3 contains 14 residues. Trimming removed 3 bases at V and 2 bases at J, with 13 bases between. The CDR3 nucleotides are TGCAGTGCTAGGAGTGGGACACGTAACACTGAAGCTTTCTTT. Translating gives CSARSGTRNTEAFF.

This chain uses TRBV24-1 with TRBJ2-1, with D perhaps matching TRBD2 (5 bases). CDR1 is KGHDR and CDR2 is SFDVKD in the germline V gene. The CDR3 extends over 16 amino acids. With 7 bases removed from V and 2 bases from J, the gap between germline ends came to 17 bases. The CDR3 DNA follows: TGTGCCACCAGCCCGAGGTCGGGGTGGACCTACAATGAGCAGTTCTTC. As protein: CATSPRSGWTYNEQFF.

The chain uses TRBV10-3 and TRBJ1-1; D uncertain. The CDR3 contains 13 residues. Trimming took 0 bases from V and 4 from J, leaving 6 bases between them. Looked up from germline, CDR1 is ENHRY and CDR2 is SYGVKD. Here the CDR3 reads CAISESDSTEAFF. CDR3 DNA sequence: TGTGCCATCAGTGAGTCGGATAGCACTGAAGCTTTCTTT.

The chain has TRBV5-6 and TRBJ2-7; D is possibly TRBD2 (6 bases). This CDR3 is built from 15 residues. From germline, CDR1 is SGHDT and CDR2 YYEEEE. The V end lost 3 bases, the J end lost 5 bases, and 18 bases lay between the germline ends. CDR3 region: CASSSGLSPYNEQYV. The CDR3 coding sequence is TGTGCCAGCAGCTCGGGACTCTCCCCCTATAACGAGCAGTACGTC.

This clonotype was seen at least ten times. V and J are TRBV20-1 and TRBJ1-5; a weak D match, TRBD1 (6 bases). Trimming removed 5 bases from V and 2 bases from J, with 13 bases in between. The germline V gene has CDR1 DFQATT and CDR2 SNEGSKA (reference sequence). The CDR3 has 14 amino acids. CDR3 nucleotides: TGCAGTGCTCAACAGGGAGAGCGCAATCAGCCCCAGCATTTT. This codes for CSAQQGERNQPQHF.

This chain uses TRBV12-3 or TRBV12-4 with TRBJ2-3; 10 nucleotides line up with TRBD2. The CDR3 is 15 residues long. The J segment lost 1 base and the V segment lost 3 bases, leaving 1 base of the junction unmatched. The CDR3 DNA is TGTGCCAGCAGTTTTACTAGCGGGGGCACAGATACGCAGTATTTT. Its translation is CASSFTSGGTDTQYF.

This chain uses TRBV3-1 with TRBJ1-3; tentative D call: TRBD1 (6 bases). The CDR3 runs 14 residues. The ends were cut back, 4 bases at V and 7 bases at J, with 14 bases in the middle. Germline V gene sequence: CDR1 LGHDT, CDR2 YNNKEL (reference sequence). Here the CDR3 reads CASSRDRTGNTIYF. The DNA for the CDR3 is TGTGCCAGCAGCCGAGACAGGACCGGGAACACCATATATTTT.

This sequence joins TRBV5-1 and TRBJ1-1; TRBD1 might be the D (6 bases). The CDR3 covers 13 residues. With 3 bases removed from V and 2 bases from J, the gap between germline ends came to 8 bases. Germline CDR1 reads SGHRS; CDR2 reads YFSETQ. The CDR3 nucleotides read TGCGCCAGCAGCTGGACAGTAAACACTGAAGCTTTCTTT. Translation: CASSWTVNTEAFF.

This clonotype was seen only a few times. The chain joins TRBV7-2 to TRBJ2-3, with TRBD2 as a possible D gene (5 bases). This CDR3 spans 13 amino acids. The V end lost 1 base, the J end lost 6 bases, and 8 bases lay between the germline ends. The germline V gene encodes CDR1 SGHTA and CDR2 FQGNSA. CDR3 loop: CASSLVGKDTQYF. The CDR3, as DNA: TGTGCCAGCAGCTTAGTCGGGAAGGATACGCAGTATTTT.

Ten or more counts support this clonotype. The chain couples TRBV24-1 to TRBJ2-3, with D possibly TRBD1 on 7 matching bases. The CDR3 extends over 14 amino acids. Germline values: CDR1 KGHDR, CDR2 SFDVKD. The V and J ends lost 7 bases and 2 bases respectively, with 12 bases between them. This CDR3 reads CATRAGGSTDTQYF. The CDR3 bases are TGTGCCACCAGGGCAGGGGGGTCCACAGATACGCAGTATTTT.

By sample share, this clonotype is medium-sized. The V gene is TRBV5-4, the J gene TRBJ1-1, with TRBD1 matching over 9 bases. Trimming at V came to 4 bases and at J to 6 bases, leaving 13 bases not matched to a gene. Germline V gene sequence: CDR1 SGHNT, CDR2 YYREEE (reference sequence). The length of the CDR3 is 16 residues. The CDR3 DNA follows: TGTGCCAGCAGCCCTAGACCTGACAGGGGGGAGGCTGAAGCTTTCTTT. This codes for CASSPRPDRGEAEAFF.

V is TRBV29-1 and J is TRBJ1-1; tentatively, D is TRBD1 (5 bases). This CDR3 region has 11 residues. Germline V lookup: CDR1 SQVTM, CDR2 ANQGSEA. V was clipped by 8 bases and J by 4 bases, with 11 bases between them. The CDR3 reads CSFRQSTEAFF. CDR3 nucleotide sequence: TGCAGCTTCCGACAGAGCACTGAAGCTTTCTTT.

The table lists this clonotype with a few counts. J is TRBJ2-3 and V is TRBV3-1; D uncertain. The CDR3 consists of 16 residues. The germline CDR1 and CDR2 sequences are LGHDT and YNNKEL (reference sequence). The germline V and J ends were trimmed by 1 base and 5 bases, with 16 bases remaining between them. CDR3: CASSQVVGVNGDTQYF. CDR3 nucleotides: TGTGCCAGCAGCCAAGTGGTTGGAGTTAACGGAGATACGCAGTATTTT.

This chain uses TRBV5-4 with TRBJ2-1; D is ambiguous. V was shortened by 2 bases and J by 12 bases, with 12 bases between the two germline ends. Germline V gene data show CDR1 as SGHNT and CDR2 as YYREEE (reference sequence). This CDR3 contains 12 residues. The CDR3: CASSFPGVGQFF. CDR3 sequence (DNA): TGTGCCAGCAGCTTCCCTGGGGTGGGGCAGTTCTTC. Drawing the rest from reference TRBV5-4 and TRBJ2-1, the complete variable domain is ETGVTQSPTHLIKTRGQQVTLRCSSQSGHNTVSWYQQALGQGPQFIFQYYREEENGRGNFPPRFSGLQFPNYSSELNVNALELDDSALYLCASSFPGVGQFFGPGTRLTVL.